This T cell receptor (beta chain) is drawn from a study of cytomegalovirus exposure and HLA in healthy donors. 13 Jbeta primers and 60 Vbeta primers were used for the PCR. Profiled with immunoSEQ multiplex PCR; TCRdb holds only in-frame clones, not every one. Among about 76,000 clones listed, 78% were seen once. J was trimmed by 4 bases and V by 6 bases; bases with no gene match: 6. Germline CDR1 MNHEY, CDR2 SMNVEV (reference sequence). The CDR3 length is 13 residues. This chain links TRBV27 with TRBJ2-7, with TRBD1 matching over 7 bases. This receptor was identified in a male donor in good health and CMV-seropositive. The sequencing sample was made of PBMCs. The CDR3 loop reads CASSLTGQYEQYF. The CDR3, as DNA: TGTGCCAGCAGCCTAACGGGACAGTACGAGCAGTACTTC.